This passage covers 3 T cell receptor beta chains from one sample sequenced in a study of blood T cell repertoires in COVID-19. The method was immunoSEQ multiplex PCR; TCRdb's version includes in-frame clones alone and lacks a portion of them. The table has about 210,000 clones, approximately 80% seen once. Material: peripheral blood. All receptors derive from a woman of 80 years or more with COVID-19, enrolled during active disease.

The chain links TRBV6-2 or TRBV6-3 to TRBJ2-7; perhaps TRBD1 as D (5 bases). V was shortened by 4 bases and J by 3 bases, with 13 bases between the two germline ends. CDR1 and CDR2 (germline): MNHEY, SVGEGT. The length of the CDR3 is 14 residues. The DNA of the CDR3 is TGTGCCAGCAGTTCCAGGAACGGACACTACGAGCAGTACTTC. Translating it yields CASSSRNGHYEQYF.

The genes are TRBV7-7 and TRBJ2-6; no firm D call. The germline V gene has CDR1 SSHAT and CDR2 FNYEAQ (reference sequence). The germline V and J ends were trimmed by 5 bases and 5 bases, with 19 bases remaining between them. The CDR3 is made up of 17 amino acids. CDR3 loop: CASSRPSPQSRANVLTF. The CDR3 DNA reads TGTGCCAGCAGCCGCCCGTCGCCACAAAGTCGGGCCAACGTCCTGACTTTC.

This chain joins TRBV15 and TRBJ1-4; D unresolved. Trimming removed 1 base at V and 3 bases at J, with 9 bases between. From germline, CDR1 is LNHNV and CDR2 YYDKDF (reference sequence). This CDR3 has 15 amino acids. The CDR3 DNA reads as TGTGCCACCAGCAGAGGCGTAGGAGCTAATGAAAAACTGTTTTTT. This gives the protein CATSRGVGANEKLFF.